This T cell receptor beta chain comes out of a study of T-cell memory formation after mild COVID-19. From the 5' RACE reads, TCRdb called clonotypes with MiXCR, one entry per CDR3 protein. The sample holds roughly 510,000 distinct CDR3 sequences, 15% to 20% seen once. CDR1 is MNHNY and CDR2 is SVGAGI in the germline V gene (reference sequence). V was clipped by 3 bases and J by 14 bases, with 14 bases between them. CDR3 length equals 12 residues. The chain is built from TRBV6-6 and TRBJ2-4; possible D gene TRBD2, 5 bases. The source of this sequence is an adult woman who had mild COVID-19 (a few samples of this study predate the infection). Cell type and time point are not known. Sequencing was carried out using PBMCs or a T cell subset sorted from them (not recorded which). CDR3 coding DNA: TGTGCCAGCAGTTATGGACCCTCCGGGGAGTACTTC. Protein product: CASSYGPSGEYF.